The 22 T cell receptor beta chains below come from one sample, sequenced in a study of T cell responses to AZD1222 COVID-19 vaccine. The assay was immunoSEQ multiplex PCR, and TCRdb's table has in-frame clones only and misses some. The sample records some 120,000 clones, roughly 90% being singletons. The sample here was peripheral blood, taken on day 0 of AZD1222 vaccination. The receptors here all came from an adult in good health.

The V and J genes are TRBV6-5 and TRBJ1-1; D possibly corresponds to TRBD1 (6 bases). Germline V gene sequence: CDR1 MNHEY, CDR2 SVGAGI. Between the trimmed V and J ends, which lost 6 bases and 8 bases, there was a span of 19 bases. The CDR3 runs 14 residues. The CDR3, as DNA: TGTGCCAGCAGACCTCGGGGGGCAGTACGGGAAGCTTTCTTT. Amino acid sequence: CASRPRGAVREAFF.

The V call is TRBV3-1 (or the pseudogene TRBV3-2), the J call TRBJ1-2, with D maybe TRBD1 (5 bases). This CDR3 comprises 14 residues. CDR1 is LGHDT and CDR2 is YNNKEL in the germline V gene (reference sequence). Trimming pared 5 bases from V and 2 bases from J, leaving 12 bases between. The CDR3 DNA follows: TGTGCCAGCAGCTCGGGTTGGGGGAACTATGGCTACACCTTC. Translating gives CASSSGWGNYGYTF.

The CDR3 region is CASSRYTGFEQYF. The CDR3 DNA sequence: TGTGCCAGCAGCCGGTATACAGGGTTCGAGCAGTACTTC. The rearrangement joins TRBV5-6 to TRBJ2-7; tentatively, D is TRBD1 (6 bases). This CDR3 spans 13 amino acids. V gave up 4 bases and J gave up 6 bases, with 14 bases separating them. Germline V gene lookup returns CDR1 SGHDT and CDR2 YYEEEE. The full variable domain, in which reference TRBV5-6 and TRBJ2-7 provide the parts outside the CDR3, is DAGVTQSPTHLIKTRGQQVTLRCSPKSGHDTVSWYQQALGQGPQFIFQYYEEEERQRGNFPDRFSGHQFPNYSSELNVNALLLGDSALYLCASSRYTGFEQYFGPGTRLTVT.

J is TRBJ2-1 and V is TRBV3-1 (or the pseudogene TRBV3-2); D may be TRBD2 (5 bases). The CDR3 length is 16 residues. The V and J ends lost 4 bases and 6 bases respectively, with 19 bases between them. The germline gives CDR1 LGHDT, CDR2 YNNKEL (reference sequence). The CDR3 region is CASSLLTGEARNEQFF. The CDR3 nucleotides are TGTGCCAGCAGCCTCCTTACCGGGGAAGCCCGCAATGAGCAGTTCTTC.

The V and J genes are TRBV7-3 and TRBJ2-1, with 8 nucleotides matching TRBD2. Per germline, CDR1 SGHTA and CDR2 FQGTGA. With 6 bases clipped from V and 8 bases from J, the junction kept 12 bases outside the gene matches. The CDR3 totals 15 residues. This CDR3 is CASRPSGRGRDEQFF. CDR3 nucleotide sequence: TGTGCCAGCAGGCCCAGCGGGAGAGGGAGGGATGAGCAGTTCTTC.

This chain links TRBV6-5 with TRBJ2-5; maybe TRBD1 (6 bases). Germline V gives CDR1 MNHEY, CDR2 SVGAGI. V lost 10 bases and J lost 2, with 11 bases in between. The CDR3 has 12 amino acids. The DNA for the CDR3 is TGTGCCACGGGGACAATACAAGAGACCCAGTACTTC. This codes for CATGTIQETQYF.

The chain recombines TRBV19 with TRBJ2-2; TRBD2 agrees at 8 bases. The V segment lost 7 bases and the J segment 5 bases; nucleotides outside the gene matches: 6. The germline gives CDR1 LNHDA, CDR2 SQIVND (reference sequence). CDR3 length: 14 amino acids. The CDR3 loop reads CASTGRASTGELFF. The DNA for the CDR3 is TGTGCCAGTACCGGGAGGGCCAGTACCGGGGAGCTGTTTTTT.

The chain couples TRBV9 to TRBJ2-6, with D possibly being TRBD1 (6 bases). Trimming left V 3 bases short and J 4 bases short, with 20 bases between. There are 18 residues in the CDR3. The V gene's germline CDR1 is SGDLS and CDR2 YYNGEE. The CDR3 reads CASSAKDSLPSGANVLTF. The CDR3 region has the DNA TGTGCCAGCAGCGCAAAGGACAGTCTCCCTTCGGGGGCCAACGTCCTGACTTTC.

CDR3 DNA: TGTGCCAGTCGGGGCGTGGAGACCCAGTACTTC. It translates to CASRGVETQYF. The V call is TRBV19, the J call TRBJ2-5, with D possibly being TRBD1 or TRBD2 (5 bases each). CDR1 and CDR2 (germline): LNHDA, SQIVND (reference sequence). Trimming shortened V by 8 bases and J by 5 bases, and 9 bases separated the two germline ends. The CDR3 sequence is 11 residues long.

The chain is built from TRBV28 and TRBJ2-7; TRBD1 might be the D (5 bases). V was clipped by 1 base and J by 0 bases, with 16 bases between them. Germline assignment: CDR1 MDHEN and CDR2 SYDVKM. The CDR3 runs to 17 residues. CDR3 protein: CASSLSSSGAYSYEQYF. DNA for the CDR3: TGTGCCAGCAGTTTATCCTCGTCTGGGGCCTACTCCTACGAGCAGTACTTC.

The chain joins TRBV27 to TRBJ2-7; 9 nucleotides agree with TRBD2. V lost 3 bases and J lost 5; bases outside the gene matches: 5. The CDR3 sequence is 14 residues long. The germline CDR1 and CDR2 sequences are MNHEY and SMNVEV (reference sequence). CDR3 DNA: TGTGCCAGCAGTTTTGCTAGCGGGATTAACGAGCAGTACTTC. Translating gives CASSFASGINEQYF.

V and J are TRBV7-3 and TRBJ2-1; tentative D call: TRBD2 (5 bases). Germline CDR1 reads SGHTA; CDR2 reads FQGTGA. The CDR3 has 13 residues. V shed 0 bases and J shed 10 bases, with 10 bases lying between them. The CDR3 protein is CASSLTVGGEQFF. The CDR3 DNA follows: TGTGCCAGCAGCTTAACAGTAGGAGGCGAGCAGTTCTTC.

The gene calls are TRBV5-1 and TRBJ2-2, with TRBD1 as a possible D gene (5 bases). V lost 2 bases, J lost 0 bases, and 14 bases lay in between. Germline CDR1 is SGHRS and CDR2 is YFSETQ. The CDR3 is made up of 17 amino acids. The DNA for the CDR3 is TGCGCCAGCAGCTTTTTGGCAGGGCCAGCGAACACCGGGGAGCTGTTTTTT. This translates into CASSFLAGPANTGELFF. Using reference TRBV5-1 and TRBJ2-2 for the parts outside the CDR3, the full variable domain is KAGVTQTPRYLIKTRGQQVTLSCSPISGHRSVSWYQQTPGQGLQFLFEYFSETQRNKGNFPGRFSGRQFSNSRSEMNVSTLELGDSALYLCASSFLAGPANTGELFFGEGSRLTVL.

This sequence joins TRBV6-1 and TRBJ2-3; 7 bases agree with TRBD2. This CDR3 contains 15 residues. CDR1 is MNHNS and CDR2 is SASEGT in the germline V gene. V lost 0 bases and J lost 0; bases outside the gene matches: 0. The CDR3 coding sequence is TGTGCCAGCAGTGAAGCTAGCGGGAGCACAGATACGCAGTATTTT. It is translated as CASSEASGSTDTQYF.

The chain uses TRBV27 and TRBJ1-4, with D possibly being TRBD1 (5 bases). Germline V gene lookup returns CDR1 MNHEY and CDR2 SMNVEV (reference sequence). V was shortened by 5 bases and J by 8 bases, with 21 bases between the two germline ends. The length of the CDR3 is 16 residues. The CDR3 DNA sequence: TGTGCCAGCAGTCTAGATCCAAGGGGATATGAAGAAAAACTGTTTTTT. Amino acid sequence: CASSLDPRGYEEKLFF.

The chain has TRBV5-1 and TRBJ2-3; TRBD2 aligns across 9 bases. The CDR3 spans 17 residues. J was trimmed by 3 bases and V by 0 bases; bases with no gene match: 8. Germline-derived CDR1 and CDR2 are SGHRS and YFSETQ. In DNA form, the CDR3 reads TGCGCCAGCAGCTTGGCCATCGCTAGCGGGACGACAGATACGCAGTATTTT. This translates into CASSLAIASGTTDTQYF.

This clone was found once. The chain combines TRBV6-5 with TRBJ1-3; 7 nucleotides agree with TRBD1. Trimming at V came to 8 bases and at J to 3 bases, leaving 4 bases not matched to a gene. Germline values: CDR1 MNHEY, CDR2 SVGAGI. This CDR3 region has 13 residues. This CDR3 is CASWGTDGNTIYF. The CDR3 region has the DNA TGTGCCAGCTGGGGGACAGATGGAAACACCATATATTTT.

This CDR3 reads CSAGQNTEAFF. The CDR3 nucleotides are TGCAGTGCTGGGCAGAACACTGAAGCTTTCTTT. The chain joins TRBV20-1 to TRBJ1-1; D remains ambiguous. Trimming removed 5 bases from V and 1 base from J, with 5 bases in between. Germline loops: CDR1 DFQATT, CDR2 SNEGSKA (reference sequence). The CDR3 spans 11 residues.

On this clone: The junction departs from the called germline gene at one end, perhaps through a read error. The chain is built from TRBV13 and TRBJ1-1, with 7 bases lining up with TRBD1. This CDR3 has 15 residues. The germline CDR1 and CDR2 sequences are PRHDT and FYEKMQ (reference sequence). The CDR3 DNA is TGTGCCAGCAGCTATTTACAACAGGGGAACCCTGAAGCTTTCTTT. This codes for CASSYLQQGNPEAFF.

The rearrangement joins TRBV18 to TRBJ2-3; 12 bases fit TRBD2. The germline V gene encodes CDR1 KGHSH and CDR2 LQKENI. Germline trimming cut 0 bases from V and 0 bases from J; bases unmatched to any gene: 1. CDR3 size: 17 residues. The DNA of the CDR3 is TGTGCCAGCTCACCACCCGGACTAGCGGGGAGCACAGATACGCAGTATTTT. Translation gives CASSPPGLAGSTDTQYF.

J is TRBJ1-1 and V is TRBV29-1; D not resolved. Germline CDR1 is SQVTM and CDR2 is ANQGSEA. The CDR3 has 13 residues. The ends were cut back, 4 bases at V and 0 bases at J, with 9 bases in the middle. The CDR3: CSVVLRMNTEAFF. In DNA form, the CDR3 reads TGCAGCGTTGTGCTCAGGATGAACACTGAAGCTTTCTTT. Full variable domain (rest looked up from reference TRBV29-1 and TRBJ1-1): SAVISQKPSRDICQRGTSLTIQCQVDSQVTMMFWYRQQPGQSLTLIATANQGSEATYESGFVIDKFPISRPNLTFSTLTVSNMSPEDSSIYLCSVVLRMNTEAFFGQGTRLTVV.

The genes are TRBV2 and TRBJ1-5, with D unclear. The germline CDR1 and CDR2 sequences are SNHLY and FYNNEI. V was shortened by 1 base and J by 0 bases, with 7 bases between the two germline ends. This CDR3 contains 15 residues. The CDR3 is CASSEGFYSNQPQHF. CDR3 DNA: TGTGCCAGCAGTGAAGGTTTTTATAGCAATCAGCCCCAGCATTTT.